This T cell receptor beta chain was captured by sequencing in a study of T-cell reconstitution after alpha-beta-depleted transplantation in children. Whole-study findings and limits: One year post-transplant, T-cell counts and diversity were largely derived from T cells produced anew.

Preparation of the TCRbeta library used unique molecular identifiers. TCRdb fed the PCR reads into MiXCR, producing one record per CDR3 protein. The data hold about 110,000 distinct CDR3 sequences, with roughly 6.1% observed a single time. This CDR3 is 16 amino acids long. Germline CDR1 and CDR2: MNHEY and SVGAGI. With 0 bases removed from V and 4 bases from J, the gap between germline ends came to 13 bases. Remarks on this clonotype: Its matching antigen is unknown.

The material sequenced was PBMCs, mostly from graft donor cells, taken 360 days after TCRalphabeta/CD19-depleted stem cell transplant. The origin of this receptor is a male patient aged 2 to 10 who had a stem cell transplant for acute lymphoblastic leukemia, so the T cells may come from the graft donor. The chain links TRBV6-5 to TRBJ2-1; D gene uncertain. DNA of the CDR3: TGTGCCAGCAGTTACTCAGTGGGCTGGATGTACAATGAGCAGTTCTTC. Translating it yields CASSYSVGWMYNEQFF.